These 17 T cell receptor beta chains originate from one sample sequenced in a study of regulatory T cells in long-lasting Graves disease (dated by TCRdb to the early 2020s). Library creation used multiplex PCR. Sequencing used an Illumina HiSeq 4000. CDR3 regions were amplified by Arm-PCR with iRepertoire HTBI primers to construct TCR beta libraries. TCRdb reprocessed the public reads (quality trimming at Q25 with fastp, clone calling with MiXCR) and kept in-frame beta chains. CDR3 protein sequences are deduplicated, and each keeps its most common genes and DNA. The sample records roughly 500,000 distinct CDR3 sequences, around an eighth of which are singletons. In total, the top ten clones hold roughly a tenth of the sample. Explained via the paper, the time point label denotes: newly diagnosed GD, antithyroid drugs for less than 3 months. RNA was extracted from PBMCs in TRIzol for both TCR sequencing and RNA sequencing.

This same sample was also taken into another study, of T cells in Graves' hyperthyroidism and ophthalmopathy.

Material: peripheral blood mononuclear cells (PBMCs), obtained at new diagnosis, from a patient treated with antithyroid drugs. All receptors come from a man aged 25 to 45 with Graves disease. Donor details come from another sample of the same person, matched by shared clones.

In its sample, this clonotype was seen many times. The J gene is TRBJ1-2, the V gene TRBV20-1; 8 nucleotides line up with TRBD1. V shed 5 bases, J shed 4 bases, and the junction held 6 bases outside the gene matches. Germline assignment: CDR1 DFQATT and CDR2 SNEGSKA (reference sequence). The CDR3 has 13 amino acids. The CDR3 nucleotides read TGCAGTGCTGACACCGGGACAGGCTATGGCTACACCTTC. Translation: CSADTGTGYGYTF.

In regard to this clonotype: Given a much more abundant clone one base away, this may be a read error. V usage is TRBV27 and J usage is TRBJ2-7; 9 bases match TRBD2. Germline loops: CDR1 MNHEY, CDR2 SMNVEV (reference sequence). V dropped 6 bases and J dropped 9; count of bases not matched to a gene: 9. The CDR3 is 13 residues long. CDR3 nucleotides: TGTGCCAGCAGCCGTAGCGGGAGAGGCGGGCAGTACTTC. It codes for CASSRSGRGGQYF.

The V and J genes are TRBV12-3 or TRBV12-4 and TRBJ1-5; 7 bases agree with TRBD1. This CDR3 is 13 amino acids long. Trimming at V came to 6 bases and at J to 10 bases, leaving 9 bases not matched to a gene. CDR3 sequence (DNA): TGTGCCAGCAGCGAAGGGGGCCTAAATCCCCAGCATTTT. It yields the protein CASSEGGLNPQHF.

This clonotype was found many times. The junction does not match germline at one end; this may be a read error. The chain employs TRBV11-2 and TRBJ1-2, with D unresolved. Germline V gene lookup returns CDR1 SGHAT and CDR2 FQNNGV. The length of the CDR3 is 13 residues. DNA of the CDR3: TGTGCCAGCAGCTCCAACTGGGATGGTCCTCCTAACTTC. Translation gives CASSSNWDGPPNF.

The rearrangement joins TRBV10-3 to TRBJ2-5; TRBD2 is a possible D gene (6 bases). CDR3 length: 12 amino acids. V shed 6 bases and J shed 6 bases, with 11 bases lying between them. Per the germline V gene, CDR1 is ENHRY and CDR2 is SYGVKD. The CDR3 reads CAISGGPQTQYF. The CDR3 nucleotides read TGTGCCATCAGCGGAGGGCCGCAGACCCAGTACTTC.

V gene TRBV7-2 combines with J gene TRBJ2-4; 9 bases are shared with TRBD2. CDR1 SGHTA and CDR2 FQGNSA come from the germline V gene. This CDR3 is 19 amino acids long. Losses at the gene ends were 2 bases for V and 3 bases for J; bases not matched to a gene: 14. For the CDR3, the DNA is TGTGCCAGCAGCTTAAGGGGGGTTAGCGGGAGTGGGGTCAAAAACATTCAGTACTTC. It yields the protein CASSLRGVSGSGVKNIQYF.

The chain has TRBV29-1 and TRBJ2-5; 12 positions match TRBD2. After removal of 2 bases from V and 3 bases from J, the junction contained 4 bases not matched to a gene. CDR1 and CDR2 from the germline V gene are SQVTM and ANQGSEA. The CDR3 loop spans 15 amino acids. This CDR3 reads CSVEPGLAGKETQYF. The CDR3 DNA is TGCAGCGTTGAACCCGGACTAGCGGGAAAAGAGACCCAGTACTTC.

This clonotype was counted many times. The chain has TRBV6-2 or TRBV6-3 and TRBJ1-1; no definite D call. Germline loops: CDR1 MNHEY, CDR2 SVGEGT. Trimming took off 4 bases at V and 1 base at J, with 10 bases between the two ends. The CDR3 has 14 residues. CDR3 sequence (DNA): TGTGCCAGCAGTTCCCGGGTCCCGAACACTGAAGCTTTCTTT. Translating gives CASSSRVPNTEAFF.

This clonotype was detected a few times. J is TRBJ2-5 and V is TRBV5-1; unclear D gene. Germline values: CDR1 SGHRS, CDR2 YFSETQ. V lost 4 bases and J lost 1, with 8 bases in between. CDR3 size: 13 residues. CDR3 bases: TGCGCCAGCAGCCAGGAGTTCCAAGAGACCCAGTACTTC. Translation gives CASSQEFQETQYF.

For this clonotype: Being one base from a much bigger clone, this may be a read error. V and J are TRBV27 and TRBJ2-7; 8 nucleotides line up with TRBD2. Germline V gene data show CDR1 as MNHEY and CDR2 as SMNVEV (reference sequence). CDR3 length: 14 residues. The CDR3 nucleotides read TGTGTCAGCAGTAAAGCGGGGGACTCCTACGAGCAGTACTTC. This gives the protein CVSSKAGDSYEQYF.

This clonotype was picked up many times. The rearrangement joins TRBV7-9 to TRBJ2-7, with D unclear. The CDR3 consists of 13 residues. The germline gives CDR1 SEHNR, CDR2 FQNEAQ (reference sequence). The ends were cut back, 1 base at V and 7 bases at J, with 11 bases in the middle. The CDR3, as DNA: TGTGCCAGCAGCTTAGATGTCTTCGGAGAGCAGTACTTC. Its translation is CASSLDVFGEQYF.

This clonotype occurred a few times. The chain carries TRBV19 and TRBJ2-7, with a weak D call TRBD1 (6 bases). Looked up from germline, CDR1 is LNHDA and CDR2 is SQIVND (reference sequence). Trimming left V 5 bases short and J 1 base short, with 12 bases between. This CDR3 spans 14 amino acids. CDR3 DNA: TGTGCCAGTAGTCCGACAGGCGAGTCCTACGAGCAGTACTTC. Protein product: CASSPTGESYEQYF.

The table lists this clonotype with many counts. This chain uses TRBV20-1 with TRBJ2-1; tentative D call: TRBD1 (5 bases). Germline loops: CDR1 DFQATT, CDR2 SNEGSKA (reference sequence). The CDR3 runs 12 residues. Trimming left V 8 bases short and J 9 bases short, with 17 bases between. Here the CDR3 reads CSTYRPTSEQFF. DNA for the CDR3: TGCAGTACGTACAGGCCCACCAGTGAGCAGTTCTTC.

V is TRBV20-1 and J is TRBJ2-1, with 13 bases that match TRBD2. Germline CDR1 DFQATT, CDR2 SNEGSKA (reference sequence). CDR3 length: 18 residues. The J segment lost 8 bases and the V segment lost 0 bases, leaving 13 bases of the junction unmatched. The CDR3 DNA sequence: TGCAGTGCTAGAGATCGACGGGGGACTAGCGGGGCTCCCGATGAGCAGTTCTTC. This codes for CSARDRRGTSGAPDEQFF.

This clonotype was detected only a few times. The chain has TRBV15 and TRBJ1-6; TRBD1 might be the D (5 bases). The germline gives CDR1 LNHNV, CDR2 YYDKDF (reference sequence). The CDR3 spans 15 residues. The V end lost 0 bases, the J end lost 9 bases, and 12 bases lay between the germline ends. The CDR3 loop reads CATSRDAGAGSPLHF. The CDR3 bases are TGTGCCACCAGCAGAGATGCTGGGGCGGGTTCACCCCTCCACTTT.

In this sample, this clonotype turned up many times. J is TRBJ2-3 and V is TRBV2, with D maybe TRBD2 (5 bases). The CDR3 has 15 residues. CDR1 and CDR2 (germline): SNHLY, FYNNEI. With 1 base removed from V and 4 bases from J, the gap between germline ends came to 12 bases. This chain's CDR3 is CASSEEWGEADTQYF. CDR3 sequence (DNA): TGTGCCAGCAGTGAAGAGTGGGGAGAAGCAGATACGCAGTATTTT.

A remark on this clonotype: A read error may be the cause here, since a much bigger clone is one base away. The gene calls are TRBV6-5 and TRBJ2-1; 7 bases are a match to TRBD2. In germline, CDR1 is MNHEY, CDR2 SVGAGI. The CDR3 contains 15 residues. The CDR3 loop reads CASSYLAAYYNEQLF. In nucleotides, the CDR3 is TGTGCCAGCAGCTACCTAGCGGCCTACTACAATGAGCAGCTCTTC.